The TCR beta chain under discussion was sequenced for a study of shared clonotypes between healthy human individuals. Study-wide findings and caveats: Larger estimated richness was generally seen in naive subsets than in memory subsets.

V lost 3 bases and J lost 5, with 20 bases in between. The CDR3 length is 17 residues. Looked up from germline, CDR1 is MGHDK and CDR2 is SYGVNS. Points on this clone: Antigen specificity is unknown.

Investigators spread the genomic DNA of each subset evenly over several immunoSEQ plates. This table comes from immunoSEQ multiplex PCR, and its TCRdb copy is limited to in-frame clones, with some not included. The sample lists some 1,400,000 clones, 96% occurring once. The V gene is TRBV25-1, the J gene TRBJ1-3, with D tentatively TRBD1 (6 bases). The receptor was isolated from a young man in good health. Source material: naive CD4+ T cells sorted from blood. The subset denotes: CD45RA+ positively selected. The CDR3 nucleotides read TGTGCCAGCAGTGAGCCTATCGACTGGGGGCTTAGAAACACCATATATTTT. Its translation is CASSEPIDWGLRNTIYF.